The 26 T cell receptor beta chains presented below share a single source sample, sequenced in a study of T cell repertoires in cytomegalovirus infection. TCRdb reanalysed the reads using MiXCR and keeps one entry per CDR3 protein. The table shows approximately 350,000 distinct CDR3 sequences, with roughly a third occurring only once. Antigens for these TCRs are unknown. The starting material was cultured PBMCs, obtained from culture after CMV antigen stimulation. These receptors were taken from a human donor in good health (CMV status not recorded). Some clones in this sample may be carry-over from other donors' samples.

This clonotype occurred a few times. The V call is TRBV5-1, the J call TRBJ2-4, with D possibly TRBD1 on 6 matching bases. Trimming removed 0 bases at V and 1 base at J, with 20 bases between. The CDR3 has 19 amino acids. Germline assignment: CDR1 SGHRS and CDR2 YFSETQ. The CDR3 DNA follows: TGCGCCAGCAGCTTGGTTGAGACAGGCTCTGGGATGGCCAAAAACATTCAGTACTTC. This encodes CASSLVETGSGMAKNIQYF.

V gene TRBV6-5 combines with J gene TRBJ2-3; the D gene is possibly TRBD2 (5 bases). V shed 6 bases and J shed 1 base, with 8 bases lying between them. This CDR3 spans 13 amino acids. Per germline, CDR1 MNHEY and CDR2 SVGAGI. This CDR3 is CASRDSGTDTQYF. The CDR3 DNA reads TGTGCCAGCAGGGATAGCGGCACAGATACGCAGTATTTT.

This clonotype was counted many times. This chain uses TRBV20-1 with TRBJ1-5; TRBD1 might be the D (5 bases). Trimming left V 3 bases short and J 0 bases short, with 12 bases between. Germline CDR1 DFQATT, CDR2 SNEGSKA (reference sequence). The CDR3 consists of 15 residues. The CDR3 DNA sequence: TGCAGTGCTAGTCCCGGGACGTATAGCAATCAGCCCCAGCATTTT. It yields the protein CSASPGTYSNQPQHF.

The chain employs TRBV4-1 and TRBJ2-3, with 13 bases aligning to TRBD2. The length of the CDR3 is 20 residues. The germline CDR1 and CDR2 sequences are MGHRA and YSYEKL. With V trimmed by 0 bases and J by 1 base, 10 bases remained unmatched. CDR3 nucleotide sequence: TGCGCCAGCAGCCAAGACCCGGGACTAGCGGGACCAGGAGGCACAGATACGCAGTATTTT. This codes for CASSQDPGLAGPGGTDTQYF.

This clonotype was picked up a small number of times. This chain links TRBV27 with TRBJ2-1; the D gene could be TRBD1 or TRBD2 (7 bases each). Looked up from germline, CDR1 is MNHEY and CDR2 is SMNVEV (reference sequence). This CDR3 spans 17 amino acids. With 8 bases removed from V and 5 bases from J, the gap between germline ends came to 25 bases. The CDR3 reads CASGLFRRQGGNNEQFF. The DNA of the CDR3 is TGTGCCAGCGGACTCTTCAGAAGACAGGGAGGGAACAATGAGCAGTTCTTC.

In DNA, the CDR3 is TGTGCCAGCAGCCCGTTACCGACTAGCCCCAGCTCCTACAATGAGCAGTTCTTC. This encodes CASSPLPTSPSSYNEQFF. The chain couples TRBV7-9 to TRBJ2-1, with 7 bases matching TRBD2. The germline CDR1 and CDR2 sequences are SEHNR and FQNEAQ (reference sequence). The CDR3 contains 18 residues. V shed 5 bases, J shed 0 bases, and the junction held 13 bases outside the gene matches.

This clonotype was counted a single time. This chain links TRBV6-4 with TRBJ2-1; 10 nucleotides line up with TRBD2. V dropped 4 bases and J dropped 9; count of bases not matched to a gene: 9. The CDR3 extends over 15 amino acids. Germline values: CDR1 MRHNA, CDR2 SNTAGT. The CDR3 nucleotides read TGTGCCAGCAGTGTCCTAGCGGGAGCGTTAGGTGAGCAGTTCTTC. Its translation is CASSVLAGALGEQFF.

The CDR3 sequence is CASSLQDLSEGNTIYF. In DNA form, the CDR3 reads TGTGCCAGCAGTTTACAGGATTTGTCTGAGGGAAACACCATATATTTT. V is TRBV12-3 or TRBV12-4 and J is TRBJ1-3; D ambiguous. V dropped 2 bases and J dropped 4 bases, with 15 bases sitting between them. The CDR3 extends over 16 amino acids.

CDR3 nucleotide sequence: TGTGCCAGCAGCTCCCGAGTCGCCCCTGCTAACTATGGCTACACCTTC. Amino acid sequence: CASSSRVAPANYGYTF. This chain uses TRBV11-2 with TRBJ1-2; no clear D gene. Deletions cut 4 bases from V and 0 bases from J, with 15 bases between. Germline CDR1 SGHAT, CDR2 FQNNGV. This CDR3 has 16 amino acids.

This sequence joins TRBV2 and TRBJ2-7; 11 nucleotides agree with TRBD1. The germline V gene has CDR1 SNHLY and CDR2 FYNNEI. The CDR3 is 13 residues long. J gave up 7 bases and V 11 bases, and 10 bases lay outside the gene matches. The CDR3 sequence: CAGTGTGGREQYF. CDR3 sequence (DNA): TGTGCCGGGACCGGGACAGGGGGACGGGAGCAGTACTTC.

The V and J genes are TRBV28 and TRBJ1-2; D uncertain. The germline gives CDR1 MDHEN, CDR2 SYDVKM. The CDR3 is 14 amino acids. Trimming stripped 4 bases from V and 6 bases from J, with 15 bases between. The CDR3 DNA reads TGTGCCAGCAGTTCCCCCACGGTGACGGATGGCTACACCTTC. As protein: CASSSPTVTDGYTF.

This clonotype appeared a few times. The chain carries TRBV7-8 and TRBJ2-1, with TRBD2 matching 7 bases. This CDR3 is built from 16 residues. Germline CDR1 SGHVS, CDR2 FQNEAQ. The ends lost 2 bases at V and 6 bases at J; junction bases unmatched: 10. The CDR3 nucleotides read TGTGCCAGCAGCTTAATTCGAGCGGGAACGATCAATGAGCAGTTCTTC. It encodes CASSLIRAGTINEQFF.

The chain carries TRBV19 and TRBJ2-1; D unclear. Germline lookup yields CDR1 LNHDA and CDR2 SQIVND (reference sequence). CDR3 length: 15 amino acids. V was trimmed by 3 bases and J by 6 bases, leaving 15 bases between them. As DNA, the CDR3 is TGTGCCAGTAGTATCGTCATAAAGGCTGGCAATGAGCAGTTCTTC. This translates into CASSIVIKAGNEQFF.

Ten or more counts support this clonotype. The V gene is TRBV7-2, the J gene TRBJ2-5; D is unresolved. V lost 7 bases and J lost 2, with 8 bases in between. This CDR3 contains 12 residues. Looked up from germline, CDR1 is SGHTA and CDR2 is FQGNSA. CDR3 sequence: CASTTQQETQYF. The CDR3 bases are TGTGCCAGCACAACCCAGCAAGAGACCCAGTACTTC.

This clonotype was observed a handful of times. The V and J genes are TRBV7-7 and TRBJ2-5, with a weak D call TRBD2 (7 bases). CDR1 is SSHAT and CDR2 is FNYEAQ in the germline V gene (reference sequence). V lost 2 bases and J 5 bases, leaving 18 bases between the germline ends. This CDR3 contains 16 residues. The DNA for the CDR3 is TGTGCCAGCAGCTTACTACTAGCGAGGGGGGCGGAGACCCAGTACTTC. This codes for CASSLLLARGAETQYF.

The table lists this clonotype with a few counts. The gene calls are TRBV7-6 and TRBJ2-4, with 11 bases fitting TRBD2. Germline CDR1 SGHVS, CDR2 FNYEAQ. Unmatched junction bases numbered 7, after V lost 1 base and J lost 2 bases. CDR3 length: 18 residues. The CDR3 DNA reads TGTGCCAGCAGCTTAGGTAGCGGGAGGGGAGAATCCAAAAACATTCAGTACTTC. Amino acid sequence: CASSLGSGRGESKNIQYF.

The genes are TRBV12-3 or TRBV12-4 and TRBJ2-1; 11 nucleotides match TRBD2. This CDR3 region has 15 residues. V shed 6 bases and J 7 bases; nucleotides not matched to a gene: 8. The CDR3 sequence: CASRYTSGSGNEQFF. The CDR3 region has the DNA TGTGCCAGCAGATATACTAGCGGGAGTGGGAATGAGCAGTTCTTC.

J is TRBJ2-2 and V is TRBV7-2, with 10 bases aligning to TRBD1. CDR3 size: 16 residues. Germline assignment: CDR1 SGHTA and CDR2 FQGNSA. V trimming: 1 base; J trimming: 7 bases; junction bases outside the gene matches: 6. The CDR3 here is CASSLGGQGKGGELFF. CDR3 DNA sequence: TGTGCCAGCAGCTTAGGGGGACAGGGGAAAGGCGGGGAGCTGTTTTTT.

A word on this clonotype: Compared with germline, one end of the junction differs, possibly owing to a read error. This chain connects TRBV25-1 to TRBJ1-1; weak D call: TRBD1 (6 bases). Germline CDR1 and CDR2: MGHDK and SYGVNS. The CDR3 has 15 residues. In DNA, the CDR3 is TGTGCCAGCAGTGAATATCGTATGGGGGCCCATACAGCCGTCTTT. Translating it yields CASSEYRMGAHTAVF.

About this clonotype: Relative to the germline gene, one junction end is altered; a read error may explain this. V usage is TRBV7-9 and J usage is TRBJ2-1; the match to TRBD1 covers 9 bases. This CDR3 spans 20 amino acids. From germline, CDR1 is SEHNR and CDR2 FQNEAQ (reference sequence). CDR3 in amino acids: CASSLLGQGGRGSFYNERFF. CDR3 nucleotides: TGTGCCAGCAGCTTACTGGGACAGGGTGGTCGCGGGAGTTTTTACAATGAGCGGTTCTTC.

V usage is TRBV4-2 and J usage is TRBJ2-4, with D unresolved. Germline V CDR1 and CDR2: LGHNA, YNFKEQ. The germline V and J ends were trimmed by 4 bases and 3 bases, with 13 bases remaining between them. The CDR3 totals 15 residues. Here the CDR3 reads CASSPYPDHKNIQYF. CDR3 DNA sequence: TGTGCCAGCAGCCCGTACCCGGACCACAAAAACATTCAGTACTTC.

This clonotype was seen a handful of times. The chain uses TRBV7-2 and TRBJ2-7; D is possibly TRBD2 (6 bases). Germline V gene data show CDR1 as SGHTA and CDR2 as FQGNSA. The ends were cut back, 6 bases at V and 3 bases at J, with 12 bases in the middle. This CDR3 spans 13 amino acids. CDR3 region: CASSRDWHYEQYV. CDR3 DNA: TGTGCCAGCAGTCGGGACTGGCACTACGAGCAGTACGTC.

The chain carries TRBV3-1 and TRBJ1-3, with D possibly matching TRBD1 (6 bases). In germline, CDR1 is LGHDT, CDR2 YNNKEL (reference sequence). V was shortened by 5 bases and J by 1 base, with 9 bases between the two germline ends. The CDR3 has 14 amino acids. The CDR3 spells CASSWTASGNTIYF. The CDR3 nucleotides are TGTGCCAGCAGCTGGACAGCTTCTGGAAACACCATATATTTT.

This clonotype was detected many times. The chain carries TRBV7-8 and TRBJ2-1; 12 bases align to TRBD2. CDR1 SGHVS and CDR2 FQNEAQ come from the germline V gene. The CDR3 is 19 amino acids. V gave up 2 bases and J gave up 2 bases; unmatched junction bases: 10. The CDR3, as DNA: TGTGCCAGCAGCTTACGCTCTAGCGGGAGGGATCCAACCTACAATGAGCAGTTCTTC. Encoded protein: CASSLRSSGRDPTYNEQFF.

The genes are TRBV28 and TRBJ2-1; 13 bases map to TRBD2. The CDR3 runs to 22 residues. In germline, CDR1 is MDHEN, CDR2 SYDVKM. The ends lost 1 base at V and 1 base at J; junction bases unmatched: 16. Written as DNA, the CDR3 is TGTGCCAGCAGTTTATTCGGGATCGGGACTAGCGGGACCCCTATTTCCTACAATGAGCAGTTCTTC. Translated, it gives CASSLFGIGTSGTPISYNEQFF.

The chain is built from TRBV7-3 and TRBJ2-3; D is ambiguous. Trimming shortened V by 5 bases and J by 7 bases, and 13 bases separated the two germline ends. Germline values: CDR1 SGHTA, CDR2 FQGTGA. This CDR3 has 13 amino acids. The DNA for the CDR3 is TGTGCCAGCAGCCCAAACCACCCGTATACGCAGTATTTT. Its translation is CASSPNHPYTQYF.